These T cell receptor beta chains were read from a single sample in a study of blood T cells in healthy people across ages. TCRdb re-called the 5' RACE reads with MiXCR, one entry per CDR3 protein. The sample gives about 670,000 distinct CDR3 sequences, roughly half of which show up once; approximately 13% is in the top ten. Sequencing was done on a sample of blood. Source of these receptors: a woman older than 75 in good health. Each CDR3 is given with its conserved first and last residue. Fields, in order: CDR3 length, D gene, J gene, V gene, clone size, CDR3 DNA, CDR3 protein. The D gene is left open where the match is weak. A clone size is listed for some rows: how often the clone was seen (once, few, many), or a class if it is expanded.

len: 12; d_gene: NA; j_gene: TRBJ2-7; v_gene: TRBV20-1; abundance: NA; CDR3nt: TGCAGTGCTCCTAGCGACTCCTACGAGCAGTACTTC; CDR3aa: CSAPSDSYEQYF
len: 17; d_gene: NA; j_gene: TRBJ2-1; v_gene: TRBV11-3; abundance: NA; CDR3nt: TGTGCCAGCAGCTTCAGCTCTACGCTCTCCGGCGGGGAGACCCAGTTCTTC; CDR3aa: CASSFSSTLSGGETQFF
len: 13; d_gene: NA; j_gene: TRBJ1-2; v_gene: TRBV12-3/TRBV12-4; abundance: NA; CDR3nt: TGTGCCAGCAGTGTGATGGAAGACTATGGCTACACCTTC; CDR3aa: CASSVMEDYGYTF
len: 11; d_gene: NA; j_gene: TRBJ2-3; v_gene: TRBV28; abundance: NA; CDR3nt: TGTGCCAGCGCCTCATTGGATACGCAGTATTTT; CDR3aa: CASASLDTQYF
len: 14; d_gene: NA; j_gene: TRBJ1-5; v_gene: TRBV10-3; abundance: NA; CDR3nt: TGTGCCATCAGCCCTCAAGGGGGCAATCAGCCCCAGCATTTT; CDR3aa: CAISPQGGNQPQHF
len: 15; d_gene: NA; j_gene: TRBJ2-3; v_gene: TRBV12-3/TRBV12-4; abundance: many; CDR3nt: TGTGCCAGCAGCTCCAGCGAGGCGGGCACAGATACGCAGTATTTT; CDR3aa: CASSSSEAGTDTQYF
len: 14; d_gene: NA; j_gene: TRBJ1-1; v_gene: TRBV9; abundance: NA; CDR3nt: TGTGCCAGCAGCGTCAGGGCCCTTAGCCCTGAAGCTTTCTTT; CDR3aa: CASSVRALSPEAFF
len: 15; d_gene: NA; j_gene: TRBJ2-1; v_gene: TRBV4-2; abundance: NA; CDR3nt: TGTGCCAGCAGCTCCGGGACTCCGCCCTTGCATGAGCAGTTCTTC; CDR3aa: CASSSGTPPLHEQFF
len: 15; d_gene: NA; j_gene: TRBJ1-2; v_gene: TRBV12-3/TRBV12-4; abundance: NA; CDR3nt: TGTGCCAGCAGTTTAGGGGAGACAGCCAACTATGGCTACACCTTC; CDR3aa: CASSLGETANYGYTF
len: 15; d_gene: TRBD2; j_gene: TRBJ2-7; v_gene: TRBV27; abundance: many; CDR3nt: TGTGCCAGCAGGCCCAATGGAGCGGGGACCTACGAGCAGTACTTC; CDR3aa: CASRPNGAGTYEQYF
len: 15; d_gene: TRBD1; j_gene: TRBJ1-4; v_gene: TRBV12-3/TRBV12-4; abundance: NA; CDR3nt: TGTGCCAGCCCCGGAGGGGGCCCTATGGGTGAAAAACTGTTTTTT; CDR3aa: CASPGGGPMGEKLFF
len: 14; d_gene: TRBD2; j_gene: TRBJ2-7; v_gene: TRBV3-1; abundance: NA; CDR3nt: TGTGCCAGCCAAGGGCTAGCGGGGGACGACGAGCAGTACTTC; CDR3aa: CASQGLAGDDEQYF
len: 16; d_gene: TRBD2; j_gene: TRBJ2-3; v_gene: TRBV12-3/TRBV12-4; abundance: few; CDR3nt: TGTGCCAGCACTCCAACCGGGACTAGCGGGAGGTGGACGCAGTATTTT; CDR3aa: CASTPTGTSGRWTQYF
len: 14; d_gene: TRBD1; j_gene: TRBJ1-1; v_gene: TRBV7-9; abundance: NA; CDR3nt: TGTGCCAGCAGCCAACAGGGGATTGTTCCTGAAGCTTTCTTT; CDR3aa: CASSQQGIVPEAFF
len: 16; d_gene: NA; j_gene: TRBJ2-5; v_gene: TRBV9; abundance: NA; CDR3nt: TGTGCCAGCAGCTCGGGTGGGACCCTGTACCAAGAGACCCAGTACTTC; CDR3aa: CASSSGGTLYQETQYF
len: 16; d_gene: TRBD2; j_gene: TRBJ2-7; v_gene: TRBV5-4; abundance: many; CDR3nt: TGTGCCAGCAGCGAAGCCGGGACTAGCGGGAAGTACGAGCAGTACTTC; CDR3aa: CASSEAGTSGKYEQYF
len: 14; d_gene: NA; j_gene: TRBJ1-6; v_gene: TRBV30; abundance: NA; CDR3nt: TGTGCCTGGAGCCTTGGACAGCTGAATTCACCCCTCCACTTT; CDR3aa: CAWSLGQLNSPLHF
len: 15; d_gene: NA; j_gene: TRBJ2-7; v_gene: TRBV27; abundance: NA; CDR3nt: TGTGCCAGCAGTTCCACCGATATCTCCTACAATGAGCAGTACTTC; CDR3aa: CASSSTDISYNEQYF